This is a list of T cell receptor beta chains from one sample in a study of T cells after posttransplantation cyclophosphamide. Sequenced by immunoSEQ multiplex PCR; TCRdb stores in-frame clones only, minus some. The repertoire holds 45,000 to 60,000 clones, roughly nine tenths seen once, with 2.5% to 4% in the top ten. Sequenced: PBMCs. Receptor source: a woman aged 45-60 years in good health and a related stem cell transplant donor. The CDR3 runs from the conserved cysteine through the conserved F or W. Each record gives: clone size, CDR3 length, V gene, D gene, J gene, CDR3 DNA, CDR3 protein. The D gene is left open where the match is weak. Clone size is given for some rows only: seen once, a few or many times, or a class if the clone is expanded.

abundance: once
len: 15
v_gene: TRBV14
d_gene: TRBD1
j_gene: TRBJ1-2
CDR3nt: TGTGCCAGCAGCCGCCGACAGGGGGGTGACTATGGCTACACCTTC
CDR3aa: CASSRRQGGDYGYTF

abundance: .
len: 15
v_gene: TRBV6-1
d_gene: TRBD1
j_gene: TRBJ1-2
CDR3nt: TGTGCCAGCAGTGAAGCCGTCGGACAGGGCTATGGCTACACCTTC
CDR3aa: CASSEAVGQGYGYTF

abundance: .
len: 16
v_gene: TRBV18
d_gene: .
j_gene: TRBJ1-3
CDR3nt: TGTGCCAGCTCACCAGGCCAGGGCATCTCTGGAAACACCATATATTTT
CDR3aa: CASSPGQGISGNTIYF

abundance: .
len: 17
v_gene: TRBV5-1
d_gene: .
j_gene: TRBJ2-6
CDR3nt: TGCGCCAGCAGCTTCCAGGGGGGTGGCTCTGGGGCCAACGTCCTGACTTTC
CDR3aa: CASSFQGGGSGANVLTF

abundance: .
len: 15
v_gene: TRBV6-6
d_gene: TRBD1
j_gene: TRBJ2-5
CDR3nt: TGTGCCAGCAGTTTCGCCGGGACAGGGAGAGAGACCCAGTACTTC
CDR3aa: CASSFAGTGRETQYF

abundance: .
len: 13
v_gene: TRBV11-2
d_gene: .
j_gene: TRBJ1-5
CDR3nt: TGTGCCAGCAGTTACCAGGGTAGTCAGCCCCAGCATTTT
CDR3aa: CASSYQGSQPQHF

abundance: .
len: 14
v_gene: TRBV7-9
d_gene: .
j_gene: TRBJ2-7
CDR3nt: TGTGCCAGCAGCTTAGGAGGTATAACTTACGAGCAGTACTTC
CDR3aa: CASSLGGITYEQYF

abundance: .
len: 14
v_gene: TRBV7-2
d_gene: TRBD2
j_gene: TRBJ2-7
CDR3nt: TGTGCCAGCAGTTTAGCCGGGACTAGGCTCGAGCAGTACTTC
CDR3aa: CASSLAGTRLEQYF

abundance: .
len: 13
v_gene: TRBV19
d_gene: .
j_gene: TRBJ1-1
CDR3nt: TGTGCCAGTAGTATGGCACGGAACACTGAAGCTTTCTTT
CDR3aa: CASSMARNTEAFF

abundance: .
len: 16
v_gene: TRBV2
d_gene: .
j_gene: TRBJ2-2
CDR3nt: TGTGCCAGCAGTGAATTGTCGGGAACGAACACCGGGGAGCTGTTTTTT
CDR3aa: CASSELSGTNTGELFF

abundance: .
len: 17
v_gene: TRBV27
d_gene: .
j_gene: TRBJ1-2
CDR3nt: TGTGCCAGCAGTTTATCGGCCAAGGCGGGGCAGGCGCTTGGCTACACCTTC
CDR3aa: CASSLSAKAGQALGYTF

abundance: .
len: 16
v_gene: TRBV5-1
d_gene: TRBD2
j_gene: TRBJ2-7
CDR3nt: TGCGCCAGCAGCGTACTGGGGGGGGTTGGATCCTACGAGCAGTACTTC
CDR3aa: CASSVLGGVGSYEQYF

abundance: .
len: 12
v_gene: TRBV11-1
d_gene: .
j_gene: TRBJ2-5
CDR3nt: TGTGCCAGCAGCTTAGGGGAGGTCTCCCAGTACTTC
CDR3aa: CASSLGEVSQYF